The clone carrying this TCR beta chain showed up just a few times. The target antigen is unknown. This sample stems from a study of T cell repertoires in cytomegalovirus infection. In the study overall: HLA-B-restricted CMV epitopes that are well studied, plus recently identified HLA-C-restricted ones, were used by the study. The study, taken as a whole, reports: There were HLA-C-restricted CMV-specific TCR beta clonotypes dominating the ex vivo response. Public TCR beta family frequency separated CMV-and-HLA carriers, including in an independent cohort.

Per germline, CDR1 SGHAT and CDR2 FQNNGV. V dropped 8 bases and J dropped 4 bases, with 19 bases sitting between them. There are 15 residues in the CDR3. One entry per CDR3 protein, called by TCRdb with MiXCR from the reads. The sample holds around 300,000 distinct CDR3 sequences, approximately 25% seen once. The sample consisted of cultured PBMCs, taken from culture after CMV antigen stimulation. The chain employs TRBV11-2 and TRBJ2-3, with D tentatively TRBD2 (5 bases). The source is a human donor in good health (CMV status not recorded). Some clones in this sample may be carry-over from other donors' samples. The CDR3 spells CASSRGVGVADTQYF. DNA of the CDR3: TGTGCCAGCTCCCGAGGAGTCGGGGTGGCAGATACGCAGTATTTT.